These 15 T cell receptor beta chains share one sample of origin, sequenced in a study of blood T cell repertoires in COVID-19. The assay was immunoSEQ multiplex PCR, and TCRdb's table has in-frame clones only and misses some. The sample has 25,000 to 35,000 clones, 85% seen once; the top ten hold around 7%. Material for sequencing was peripheral blood. All receptors come from a man aged 55 to 70 with active COVID-19.

The gene calls are TRBV9 and TRBJ2-7, with D possibly matching TRBD1 (5 bases). V lost 6 bases to trimming and J lost 2 bases, with 15 bases between them. Germline-derived CDR1 and CDR2 are SGDLS and YYNGEE. This CDR3 region has 14 residues. The CDR3 bases are TGTGCCAGCACCTCCGAGACAGTTCCCTACGAGCAGTACTTC. Protein product: CASTSETVPYEQYF. Combining the CDR3 with reference TRBV9 and TRBJ2-7 gives the whole variable domain DSGVTQTPKHLITATGQRVTLRCSPRSGDLSVYWYQQSLDQGLQFLIQYYNGEERAKGNILERFSAQQFPDLHSELNLSSLELGDSALYFCASTSETVPYEQYFGPGTRLTVT.

The gene calls are TRBV15 and TRBJ2-4; the match to TRBD2 covers 10 bases. V trimming: 0 bases; J trimming: 4 bases; junction bases outside the gene matches: 0. The CDR3 totals 15 residues. Looked up from germline, CDR1 is LNHNV and CDR2 is YYDKDF (reference sequence). The CDR3 protein is CATSREAGGKNIQYF. CDR3 bases: TGTGCCACCAGCAGAGAAGCGGGAGGGAAAAACATTCAGTACTTC.

The rearrangement uses TRBV10-1 and TRBJ2-5; TRBD2 matches 11 bases. From germline, CDR1 is WNHNN and CDR2 SYGVQD (reference sequence). J lost 2 bases, V lost 6 bases, and 14 bases had no gene match. The CDR3 is made up of 18 amino acids. The CDR3 DNA sequence: TGCGCCAGCAGCGATCCAGATCCGGTAGCGGGAGGGCAAGAGACCCAGTACTTC. As protein: CASSDPDPVAGGQETQYF.

The J gene is TRBJ1-4, the V gene TRBV7-8; D call uncertain. Trimming took off 5 bases at V and 8 bases at J, with 12 bases between the two ends. Germline lookup yields CDR1 SGHVS and CDR2 FQNEAQ. CDR3 length equals 13 residues. The CDR3 sequence is CASSPSEKEKLFF. The CDR3 region has the DNA TGTGCCAGCAGCCCATCAGAAAAAGAAAAACTGTTTTTT.

The J gene is TRBJ2-2, the V gene TRBV5-1, with 9 nucleotides matching TRBD2. With 2 bases clipped from V and 5 bases from J, the junction kept 1 base outside the gene matches. The CDR3 totals 14 residues. Germline-derived CDR1 and CDR2 are SGHRS and YFSETQ. CDR3 in DNA: TGCGCCAGCAGCTTTAGCGGGGGTACCGGGGAGCTGTTTTTT. Translating gives CASSFSGGTGELFF.

This clone was picked up one time. This chain uses TRBV19 with TRBJ2-3; D perhaps matches TRBD2 (6 bases). Germline V gene sequence: CDR1 LNHDA, CDR2 SQIVND (reference sequence). This CDR3 is built from 16 residues. V was clipped by 0 bases and J by 0 bases, with 10 bases between them. The CDR3 here is CASSIDGRKSTDTQYF. The DNA for the CDR3 is TGTGCCAGTAGTATAGACGGGAGAAAAAGCACAGATACGCAGTATTTT.

The rearrangement uses TRBV24-1 and TRBJ2-2; TRBD2 matches 12 bases. V dropped 3 bases and J dropped 5; count of bases not matched to a gene: 6. CDR1 and CDR2 from the germline V gene are KGHDR and SFDVKD. The CDR3 length is 17 residues. For the CDR3, the DNA is TGTGCCACCAGTGATCCAAGGACTAGCGGGGTAACCGGGGAGCTGTTTTTT. Amino acid sequence: CATSDPRTSGVTGELFF.

The V gene is TRBV7-2, the J gene TRBJ1-2, with 11 bases fitting TRBD1. Trimming removed 5 bases from V and 13 bases from J; junction bases left unmatched: 12. Germline CDR1 and CDR2: SGHTA and FQGNSA. The CDR3 has 14 residues. The CDR3 sequence is CASSPQPGQGGSTF. The CDR3 nucleotides are TGTGCCAGCAGCCCCCAACCGGGACAGGGGGGTAGCACCTTC.

J is TRBJ1-2 and V is TRBV19; 9 bases match TRBD1. Germline V gene data show CDR1 as LNHDA and CDR2 as SQIVND (reference sequence). V dropped 5 bases and J dropped 5; count of bases not matched to a gene: 12. CDR3 size: 16 residues. Written as DNA, the CDR3 is TGTGCCAGTAGTCCCACTAACAGGGGGCGTGGGTATGGCTACACCTTC. The encoded protein is CASSPTNRGRGYGYTF.

The CDR3: CASSIPAEPGRAETQYF. DNA for the CDR3: TGTGCCAGTAGTATTCCCGCAGAACCCGGGAGAGCGGAGACCCAGTACTTC. V is TRBV19 and J is TRBJ2-5, with a possible D match to TRBD2 (6 bases). V was trimmed by 3 bases and J by 5 bases, leaving 22 bases between them. The CDR3 runs to 17 residues. Per the germline V gene, CDR1 is LNHDA and CDR2 is SQIVND (reference sequence).

A few counts support this clone. This rearrangement joins TRBV9 to TRBJ1-6; TRBD1 agrees at 8 bases. Germline lookup yields CDR1 SGDLS and CDR2 YYNGEE. V dropped 3 bases and J dropped 14; count of bases not matched to a gene: 7. There are 13 residues in the CDR3. Written as DNA, the CDR3 is TGTGCCAGCAGCGCAAACCCGGACAGGGCCCTCCACTTT. Its protein is CASSANPDRALHF.

The CDR3 DNA follows: TGCAGTGCTAGTCCGACTCTCTACGAGCAGTACTTC. Protein product: CSASPTLYEQYF. The chain is built from TRBV20-1 and TRBJ2-7; D gene uncertain. Germline CDR1 and CDR2: DFQATT and SNEGSKA (reference sequence). The CDR3 is 12 residues long. V was clipped by 3 bases and J by 3 bases, with 9 bases between them.

This clone appeared once. V gene TRBV5-1 combines with J gene TRBJ2-3; 10 positions match TRBD2. CDR3 length: 15 residues. Per the germline V gene, CDR1 is SGHRS and CDR2 is YFSETQ. V trimming: 4 bases; J trimming: 5 bases; junction bases outside the gene matches: 7. The CDR3 coding sequence is TGCGCCAGCAGCGGAACTAGCGGGAAGGTAGATACGCAGTATTTT. Residues: CASSGTSGKVDTQYF.

This rearrangement joins TRBV2 to TRBJ2-2; a possible D gene is TRBD2 (5 bases). V dropped 6 bases and J dropped 8 bases, with 13 bases sitting between them. The CDR3 spans 13 residues. The V gene's germline CDR1 is SNHLY and CDR2 FYNNEI. The DNA of the CDR3 is TGTGCCAGCAGAAAAACTAGAACTGGGGAGCTGTTTTTT. Encoded protein: CASRKTRTGELFF.

This clone came up a few times. V is TRBV5-4 and J is TRBJ2-2, with D unclear. The CDR3 spans 15 residues. V lost 0 bases to trimming and J lost 4 bases, with 10 bases between them. The V gene's germline CDR1 is SGHNT and CDR2 YYREEE (reference sequence). As DNA, the CDR3 is TGTGCCAGCAGCTTGGGCGGTACTGGCACCGGGGAGCTGTTTTTT. It specifies CASSLGGTGTGELFF. The full variable domain, completed using reference TRBV5-4 and TRBJ2-2, is ETGVTQSPTHLIKTRGQQVTLRCSSQSGHNTVSWYQQALGQGPQFIFQYYREEENGRGNFPPRFSGLQFPNYSSELNVNALELDDSALYLCASSLGGTGTGELFFGEGSRLTVL.